The 12 T cell receptor beta chains below were found in one sample sequenced in a study of CD8+ T cells in alopecia areata. RNA extraction was followed by reverse transcription into cDNA, which acted as the sequencing template. Assay: immunoSEQ multiplex PCR; the TCRdb copy retains only in-frame clones and omits some. The table lists 150,000 to 200,000 clones, about 60% of them singletons. Sequences were obtained from CD4+ T cells sorted from blood. The receptors derive from a human donor in good health.

This clone was observed a few times. The chain carries TRBV5-6 and TRBJ1-2, with 10 nucleotides matching TRBD1. CDR1 and CDR2 (germline): SGHDT, YYEEEE. This CDR3 region has 14 residues. Trimming at V came to 2 bases and at J to 4 bases, leaving 2 bases not matched to a gene. CDR3 loop: CASSLGDRGYGYTF. CDR3 in DNA: TGTGCCAGCAGCTTAGGGGACAGGGGCTATGGCTACACCTTC. Full variable domain (outside the CDR3, taken from reference TRBV5-6 and TRBJ1-2): DAGVTQSPTHLIKTRGQQVTLRCSPKSGHDTVSWYQQALGQGPQFIFQYYEEEERQRGNFPDRFSGHQFPNYSSELNVNALLLGDSALYLCASSLGDRGYGYTFGSGTRLTVV.

The table lists this clone with a few counts. The V and J genes are TRBV6-5 and TRBJ1-5; D gene ambiguous. Germline V gives CDR1 MNHEY, CDR2 SVGAGI. The V end lost 8 bases, the J end lost 9 bases, and 17 bases lay between the germline ends. This CDR3 is 13 amino acids long. The CDR3 sequence is CASGSREGRPQHF. CDR3 in DNA: TGTGCCAGCGGCTCCCGGGAGGGTAGGCCCCAGCATTTT.

The chain couples TRBV29-1 to TRBJ2-7, with TRBD1 identical over 11 bases. With V trimmed by 7 bases and J by 6 bases, 5 bases remained unmatched. CDR1 SQVTM and CDR2 ANQGSEA come from the germline V gene. The CDR3 covers 12 residues. The chain's CDR3 is CSAGQGASEQYF. The CDR3 DNA is TGCAGCGCTGGACAGGGGGCGAGCGAGCAGTACTTC.

This clone has just a few counts. The chain is built from TRBV19 and TRBJ1-1; D unresolved. The CDR3 consists of 15 residues. V was shortened by 1 base and J by 0 bases, with 9 bases between the two germline ends. CDR1 LNHDA and CDR2 SQIVND come from the germline V gene (reference sequence). The CDR3 nucleotides read TGTGCCAGTAGTATAGGCTTGGGCCTGAACACTGAAGCTTTCTTT. This gives the protein CASSIGLGLNTEAFF.

This clone was counted a few times. The rearrangement joins TRBV28 to TRBJ2-2, with D unclear. Per the germline V gene, CDR1 is MDHEN and CDR2 is SYDVKM. Trimming took off 3 bases at V and 3 bases at J, with 2 bases between the two ends. The CDR3 spans 12 residues. CDR3 in DNA: TGTGCCAGCAGTTTGTACACCGGGGAGCTGTTTTTT. This sequence encodes CASSLYTGELFF.

This clone was seen only a few times. The gene calls are TRBV29-1 and TRBJ2-5; D is unclear. The CDR3 loop spans 13 amino acids. Trimming stripped 7 bases from V and 4 bases from J, with 16 bases between. Germline values: CDR1 SQVTM, CDR2 ANQGSEA. CDR3 bases: TGCAGCGCTCTACCGCGCCGGGCAGAGACCCAGTACTTC. Its protein is CSALPRRAETQYF.

V and J are TRBV30 and TRBJ2-3, with 13 bases that match TRBD2. Germline V lookup: CDR1 GTSNPN, CDR2 SVGIG (reference sequence). With 6 bases clipped from V and 0 bases from J, the junction kept 3 bases outside the gene matches. This CDR3 region has 15 residues. The CDR3 coding sequence is TGTGCCTGTGGGACTAGCGGGGTTAGCACAGATACGCAGTATTTT. Its translation: CACGTSGVSTDTQYF.

This clone was observed a handful of times. This rearrangement joins TRBV7-8 to TRBJ2-7, with D possibly TRBD2 on 6 matching bases. The CDR3 length is 14 residues. V lost 2 bases, J lost 4 bases, and 12 bases lay in between. CDR1 and CDR2 from the germline V gene are SGHVS and FQNEAQ. The CDR3 region has the DNA TGTGCCAGCAGCTTACTCGGGACTTCTTACGAGCAGTACTTC. Encoded protein: CASSLLGTSYEQYF.

In this sample, this clone turned up a few times. The chain employs TRBV18 and TRBJ1-2, with D perhaps TRBD1 (5 bases). The CDR3 runs 14 residues. Looked up from germline, CDR1 is KGHSH and CDR2 is LQKENI. V was pared by 8 bases and J by 2 bases, with 15 bases between. CDR3 sequence: CASQTTGGNYGYTF. CDR3 sequence (DNA): TGTGCCAGCCAAACGACGGGGGGAAACTATGGCTACACCTTC.

The table lists this clone with a few counts. The chain links TRBV7-2 to TRBJ2-1; D unresolved. Germline V gene sequence: CDR1 SGHTA, CDR2 FQGNSA. There are 13 residues in the CDR3. Trimming took 2 bases from V and 8 from J, leaving 10 bases between them. The CDR3 DNA reads as TGTGCCAGCAGCTTATATAGGGCGGATGAGCAGTTCTTC. This sequence encodes CASSLYRADEQFF. Full variable domain (rest looked up from reference TRBV7-2 and TRBJ2-1): GAGVSQSPSNKVTEKGKDVELRCDPISGHTALYWYRQSLGQGLEFLIYFQGNSAPDKSGLPSDRFSAERTGGSVSTLTIQRTQQEDSAVYLCASSLYRADEQFFGPGTRLTVL.

V is TRBV4-1 and J is TRBJ2-3; D may correspond to TRBD1 or TRBD2 (5 bases each). Germline V gene lookup returns CDR1 MGHRA and CDR2 YSYEKL. CDR3 length: 14 amino acids. V was clipped by 5 bases and J by 6 bases, with 15 bases between them. DNA of the CDR3: TGCGCCAGCAGCGCCCCGGGACGAAGGGATACGCAGTATTTT. As protein: CASSAPGRRDTQYF.

The sample holds a few counts of this clone. This chain joins TRBV2 and TRBJ2-1, with 10 bases lining up with TRBD2. V shed 6 bases and J 5 bases; nucleotides not matched to a gene: 7. The CDR3 extends over 15 amino acids. The V gene's germline CDR1 is SNHLY and CDR2 FYNNEI. CDR3 sequence: CASRATSGANNEQFF. The CDR3 DNA follows: TGTGCCAGCAGAGCAACTAGCGGGGCGAACAATGAGCAGTTCTTC.